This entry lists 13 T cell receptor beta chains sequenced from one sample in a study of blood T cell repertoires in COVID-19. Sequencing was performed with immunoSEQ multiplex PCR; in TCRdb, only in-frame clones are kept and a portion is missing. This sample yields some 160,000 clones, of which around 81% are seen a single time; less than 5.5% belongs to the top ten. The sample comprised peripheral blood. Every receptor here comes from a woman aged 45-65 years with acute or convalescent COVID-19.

CDR3 nucleotide sequence: TGTGCCAGTTGCAGGGGTGAGGGCAATCAGCCCCAGCATTTT. It codes for CASCRGEGNQPQHF. The chain has TRBV19 and TRBJ1-5; D might be TRBD1 (6 bases). The length of the CDR3 is 14 residues. V lost 8 bases and J 2 bases, leaving 13 bases between the germline ends. Germline CDR1 is LNHDA and CDR2 is SQIVND (reference sequence).

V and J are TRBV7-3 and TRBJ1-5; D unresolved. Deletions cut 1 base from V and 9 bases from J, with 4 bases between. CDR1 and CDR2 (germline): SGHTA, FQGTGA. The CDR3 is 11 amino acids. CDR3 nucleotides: TGTGCCAGCAGCTTAATGCGGCCCCAGCATTTT. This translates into CASSLMRPQHF.

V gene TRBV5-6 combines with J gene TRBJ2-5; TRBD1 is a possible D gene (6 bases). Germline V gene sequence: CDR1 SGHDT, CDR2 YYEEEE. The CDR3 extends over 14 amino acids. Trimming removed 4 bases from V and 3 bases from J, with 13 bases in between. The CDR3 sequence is CASSQQGTEETQYF. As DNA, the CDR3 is TGTGCCAGCAGCCAACAGGGCACCGAAGAGACCCAGTACTTC.

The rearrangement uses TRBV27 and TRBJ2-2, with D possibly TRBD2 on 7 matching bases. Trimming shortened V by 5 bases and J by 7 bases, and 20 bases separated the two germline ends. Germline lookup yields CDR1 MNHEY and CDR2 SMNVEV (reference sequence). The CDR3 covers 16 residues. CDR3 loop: CASSGIAGGLSGELFF. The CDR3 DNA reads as TGTGCCAGCAGTGGGATCGCCGGGGGGCTGAGCGGGGAGCTGTTTTTT.

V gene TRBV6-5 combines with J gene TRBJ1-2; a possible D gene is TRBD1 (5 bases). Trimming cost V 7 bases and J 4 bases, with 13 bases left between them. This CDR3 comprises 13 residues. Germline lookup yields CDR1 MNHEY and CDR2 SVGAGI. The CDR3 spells CASTDGGPYGYTF. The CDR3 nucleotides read TGTGCCAGCACCGACGGGGGACCCTATGGCTACACCTTC.

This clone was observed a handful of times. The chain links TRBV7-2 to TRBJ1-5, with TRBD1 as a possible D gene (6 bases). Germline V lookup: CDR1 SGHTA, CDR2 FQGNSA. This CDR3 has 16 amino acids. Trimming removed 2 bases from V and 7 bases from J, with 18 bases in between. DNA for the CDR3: TGTGCCAGCAGCTTAATAATCTTTTACAGGGACCAGCCCCAGCATTTT. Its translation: CASSLIIFYRDQPQHF.

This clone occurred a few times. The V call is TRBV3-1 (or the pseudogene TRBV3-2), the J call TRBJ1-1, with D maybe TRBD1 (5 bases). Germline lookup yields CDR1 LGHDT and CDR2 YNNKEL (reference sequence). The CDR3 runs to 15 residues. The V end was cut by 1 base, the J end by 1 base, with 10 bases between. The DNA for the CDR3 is TGTGCCAGCAGCCAAGGATGGCAGGGGAACACTGAAGCTTTCTTT. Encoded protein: CASSQGWQGNTEAFF.

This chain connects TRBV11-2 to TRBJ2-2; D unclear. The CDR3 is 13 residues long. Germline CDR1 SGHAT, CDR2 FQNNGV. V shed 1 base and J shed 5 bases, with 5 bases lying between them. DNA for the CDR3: TGTGCCAGCAGCTTAGGCGATACCGGGGAGCTGTTTTTT. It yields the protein CASSLGDTGELFF.

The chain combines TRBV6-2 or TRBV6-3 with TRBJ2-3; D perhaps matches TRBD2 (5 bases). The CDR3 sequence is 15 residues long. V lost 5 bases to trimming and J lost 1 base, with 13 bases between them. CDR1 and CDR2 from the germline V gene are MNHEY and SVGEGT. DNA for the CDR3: TGTGCCAGCAGTCCGTTCGGGCGGGGCACAGATACGCAGTATTTT. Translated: CASSPFGRGTDTQYF.

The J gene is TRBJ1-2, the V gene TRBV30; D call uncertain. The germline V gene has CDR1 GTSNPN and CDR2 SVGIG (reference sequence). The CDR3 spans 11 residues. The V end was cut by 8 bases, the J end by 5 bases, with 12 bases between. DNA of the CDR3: TGTGCCCTAGCCCTAGGTTATGGCTACACCTTC. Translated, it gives CALALGYGYTF.

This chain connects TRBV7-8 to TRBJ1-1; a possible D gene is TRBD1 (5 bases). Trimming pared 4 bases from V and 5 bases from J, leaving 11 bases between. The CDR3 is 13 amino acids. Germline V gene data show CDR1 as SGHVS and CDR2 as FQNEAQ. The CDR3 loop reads CASSSGQATEAFF. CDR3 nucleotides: TGTGCCAGCAGCTCCGGACAAGCAACTGAAGCTTTCTTT.

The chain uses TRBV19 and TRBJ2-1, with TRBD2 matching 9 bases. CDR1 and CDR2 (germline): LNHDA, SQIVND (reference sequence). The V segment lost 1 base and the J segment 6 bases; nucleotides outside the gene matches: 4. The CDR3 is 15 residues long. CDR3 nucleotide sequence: TGTGCCAGTAGTATAGTGGCGGGGGGGCGCAATGAGCAGTTCTTC. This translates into CASSIVAGGRNEQFF.

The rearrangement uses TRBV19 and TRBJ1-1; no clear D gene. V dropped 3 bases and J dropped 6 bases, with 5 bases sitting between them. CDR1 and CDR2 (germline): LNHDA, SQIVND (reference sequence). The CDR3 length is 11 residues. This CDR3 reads CASSIFAEAFF. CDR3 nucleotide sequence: TGTGCCAGTAGTATCTTCGCTGAAGCTTTCTTT.